The rows below give T cell receptor beta chains drawn from one sample of a study of human T cells and chemical hapten exposure. One entry per CDR3 protein results from TCRdb running MiXCR on the RACE reads. Seen here are about 46,000 distinct CDR3 sequences, over 3.5% observed once, and the top ten hold roughly 1.6%. The specimen sequenced was whole blood. Receptors were obtained from a female donor in good health. Some clones in this sample may be carry-over from other donors' samples. Both conserved end residues are part of each CDR3. Fields, in order: V gene, D gene, clone size, J gene, CDR3 DNA, CDR3 protein. A D gene is named only where the DNA matches it firmly. Some rows have no size entry. The others give once, few or many, or a class for an expanded clone.

v_gene: TRBV12-3/TRBV12-4; d_gene: -; abundance: many; j_gene: TRBJ2-3; CDR3nt: TGTGCCAGCAGGGAAGACAGGAGTCGCACAGATACGCAGTATTTT; CDR3aa: CASREDRSRTDTQYF
v_gene: TRBV7-8; d_gene: TRBD2; abundance: many; j_gene: TRBJ2-1; CDR3nt: TGTGCCAGCAGCTTAGTAGGGACTAGGGGGGTTGGGTCCTACAATGAGCAGTTCTTC; CDR3aa: CASSLVGTRGVGSYNEQFF
v_gene: TRBV5-1; d_gene: TRBD1; abundance: many; j_gene: TRBJ1-4; CDR3nt: TGCGCCAGCAGCTTGCAGGGGGCGCGGGAAAAACTGTTTTTT; CDR3aa: CASSLQGAREKLFF
v_gene: TRBV4-3; d_gene: -; abundance: many; j_gene: TRBJ1-3; CDR3nt: TGCGCCAGCAGCCAAGATCTCGGGAGCGGAAACACCATATATTTT; CDR3aa: CASSQDLGSGNTIYF
v_gene: TRBV7-2; d_gene: TRBD2; abundance: -; j_gene: TRBJ2-1; CDR3nt: TGTGCCAGCAGGGCTCAAGCGGGGGGGCGCAATGAGCAGTTCTTC; CDR3aa: CASRAQAGGRNEQFF
v_gene: TRBV30; d_gene: -; abundance: many; j_gene: TRBJ1-1; CDR3nt: TGTGCCTGGATTAAACCCCTAAGGGAGAACACTGAAGCTTTCTTT; CDR3aa: CAWIKPLRENTEAFF
v_gene: TRBV14; d_gene: TRBD2; abundance: many; j_gene: TRBJ2-1; CDR3nt: TGTGCCAGCAGCACACTACTAGCGGGGGACGCCGATGAGCAGTTCTTC; CDR3aa: CASSTLLAGDADEQFF
v_gene: TRBV12-3/TRBV12-4; d_gene: -; abundance: many; j_gene: TRBJ1-2; CDR3nt: TGTGCCAGCAGCTCGGCGGATGGCTACACCTTC; CDR3aa: CASSSADGYTF
v_gene: TRBV28; d_gene: TRBD1; abundance: many; j_gene: TRBJ2-7; CDR3nt: TGTGCCAGCCGGGACAGGGGGCAAGACGAGCAGTACTTC; CDR3aa: CASRDRGQDEQYF
v_gene: TRBV12-3/TRBV12-4; d_gene: -; abundance: many; j_gene: TRBJ1-2; CDR3nt: TGTGCCAGCAGCCCACAGATATATGGCTACACCTTC; CDR3aa: CASSPQIYGYTF
v_gene: TRBV7-9; d_gene: -; abundance: many; j_gene: TRBJ2-3; CDR3nt: TGTGCCAGCAGCTTATTCGGCGGCAGGGGCACAGATACGCAGTATTTT; CDR3aa: CASSLFGGRGTDTQYF
v_gene: TRBV20-1; d_gene: -; abundance: -; j_gene: TRBJ2-1; CDR3nt: TGCAGTGCTAAACGAAGGGCCTCCTACAATGAGCAGTTCTTC; CDR3aa: CSAKRRASYNEQFF
v_gene: TRBV5-1; d_gene: -; abundance: few; j_gene: TRBJ2-5; CDR3nt: TGCGCCAGCAACCTCCGCGGGGGCCTCCAAGAGACCCAGTACTTC; CDR3aa: CASNLRGGLQETQYF
v_gene: TRBV20-1; d_gene: -; abundance: many; j_gene: TRBJ2-1; CDR3nt: TGCAGTGCTAAGCTAGCGTTTCGAGCGGATGAGCAGTTCTTC; CDR3aa: CSAKLAFRADEQFF
v_gene: TRBV7-9; d_gene: -; abundance: many; j_gene: TRBJ1-1; CDR3nt: TGTGCCAGCAGCCCGTGGAGATCCTCTGAAGCTTTCTTT; CDR3aa: CASSPWRSSEAFF
v_gene: TRBV11-1; d_gene: -; abundance: -; j_gene: TRBJ2-2; CDR3nt: TGTGCCAGCAGCTTAGCGGGGACTTCCACCGGGGAGCTGTTTTTT; CDR3aa: CASSLAGTSTGELFF
v_gene: TRBV6-4; d_gene: TRBD2; abundance: many; j_gene: TRBJ2-3; CDR3nt: TGTGCCAGCAGTGAAGCGGGGGGCACAGATACGCAGTATTTT; CDR3aa: CASSEAGGTDTQYF
v_gene: TRBV5-1; d_gene: -; abundance: many; j_gene: TRBJ1-1; CDR3nt: TGCGCCAGAATGGGGTATATGGCAGACCCTGCGAACACTGAAGCTTTCTTT; CDR3aa: CARMGYMADPANTEAFF
v_gene: TRBV29-1; d_gene: TRBD1; abundance: -; j_gene: TRBJ2-6; CDR3nt: TGCAGCGTCCGAAGTGGGACAGGCAGCTCTGGGGCCAACGTCCTGACTTTC; CDR3aa: CSVRSGTGSSGANVLTF
v_gene: TRBV12-3/TRBV12-4; d_gene: TRBD1; abundance: many; j_gene: TRBJ1-1; CDR3nt: TGTGCCAGCAGTTTAGGACAGGGGAGTTACACTGAAGCTTTCTTT; CDR3aa: CASSLGQGSYTEAFF
v_gene: TRBV12-3/TRBV12-4; d_gene: TRBD1; abundance: many; j_gene: TRBJ1-5; CDR3nt: TGTGCCAGCAGTGCAGGCGGGACAGGGATTCATCAGCCCCAGCATTTT; CDR3aa: CASSAGGTGIHQPQHF
v_gene: TRBV12-5; d_gene: -; abundance: many; j_gene: TRBJ2-3; CDR3nt: TGTGCTAGTGGTTTCGGGACTAGCACAGATACGCAGTATTTT; CDR3aa: CASGFGTSTDTQYF
v_gene: TRBV7-2; d_gene: TRBD1; abundance: few; j_gene: TRBJ1-5; CDR3nt: TGTGCCAGCAGCGGGACAGGGGGAAGCAATCAGCCCCAGCATTTT; CDR3aa: CASSGTGGSNQPQHF
v_gene: TRBV20-1; d_gene: TRBD2; abundance: many; j_gene: TRBJ2-3; CDR3nt: TGCAGTTCACCTAGTTTCTCTAGCGGGGGGGCCAAAGATACGCAGTATTTT; CDR3aa: CSSPSFSSGGAKDTQYF
v_gene: TRBV5-5; d_gene: -; abundance: many; j_gene: TRBJ2-3; CDR3nt: TGTGCCAGCAGCTTACGACTCCATGATACGCAGTATTTT; CDR3aa: CASSLRLHDTQYF
v_gene: TRBV12-3/TRBV12-4; d_gene: -; abundance: -; j_gene: TRBJ1-5; CDR3nt: TGTGCCAGCAGTTTCCCAGGGCGCGGCAATCAGCCCCAGCATTTT; CDR3aa: CASSFPGRGNQPQHF
v_gene: TRBV5-6; d_gene: TRBD2; abundance: many; j_gene: TRBJ2-7; CDR3nt: TGTGCCAGCAGCTTGCTGAGACTAGCGGGGCCAAACTCCTACGAGCAGTACTTC; CDR3aa: CASSLLRLAGPNSYEQYF
v_gene: TRBV3-1; d_gene: -; abundance: many; j_gene: TRBJ1-1; CDR3nt: TGTGCCAGCAGCCAGACTGCTGAAGCTTTCTTT; CDR3aa: CASSQTAEAFF
v_gene: TRBV5-6; d_gene: -; abundance: many; j_gene: TRBJ2-2; CDR3nt: TGTGCCAGCAGCTTATCGTTTTCTAGTCGGGACGGGGAGCTGTTTTTT; CDR3aa: CASSLSFSSRDGELFF
v_gene: TRBV25-1; d_gene: TRBD1; abundance: many; j_gene: TRBJ2-7; CDR3nt: TGTGCCAGCAGTGCTCCGGGACAGGGCTACGAGCAGTACTTC; CDR3aa: CASSAPGQGYEQYF